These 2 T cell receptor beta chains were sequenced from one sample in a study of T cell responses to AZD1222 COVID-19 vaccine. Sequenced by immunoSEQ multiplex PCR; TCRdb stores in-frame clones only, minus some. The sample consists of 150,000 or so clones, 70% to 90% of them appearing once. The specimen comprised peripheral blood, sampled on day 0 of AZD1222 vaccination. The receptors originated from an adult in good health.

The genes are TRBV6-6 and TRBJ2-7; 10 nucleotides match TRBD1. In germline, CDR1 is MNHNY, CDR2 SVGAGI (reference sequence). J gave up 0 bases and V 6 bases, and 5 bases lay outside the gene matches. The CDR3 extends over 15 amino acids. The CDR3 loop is CASRTGTGASYEQYF. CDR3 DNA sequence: TGTGCCAGCAGAACCGGGACAGGGGCCTCCTACGAGCAGTACTTC.

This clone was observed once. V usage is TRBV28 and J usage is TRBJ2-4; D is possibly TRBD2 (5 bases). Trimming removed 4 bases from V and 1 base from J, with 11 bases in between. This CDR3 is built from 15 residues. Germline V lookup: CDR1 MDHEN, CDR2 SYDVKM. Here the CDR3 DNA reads TGTGCCAGCAGTTCGGTAGCGAAGGCCAAAAACATTCAGTACTTC. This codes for CASSSVAKAKNIQYF.